A single sample gave rise to the 5 T cell receptor beta chains below, sequenced in a study of T cell repertoires and HLA-DP antigens. Clones were sequenced by immunoSEQ multiplex PCR, and TCRdb holds only the in-frame ones, with some missing. The table shows around 100,000 clones, with over 90% occurring only once. Their target antigens are unknown. The sequenced material came from CD4+ T cells from PBMCs. The receptors here all came from a young woman in good health and CMV-seronegative.

CDR3 amino acids: CASKRSSYEQYF. The CDR3 DNA sequence: TGTGCCAGCAAACGGAGCTCCTACGAGCAGTACTTC. This chain joins TRBV2 and TRBJ2-7, with D unresolved. Germline V CDR1 and CDR2: SNHLY, FYNNEI. The V end lost 7 bases, the J end lost 0 bases, and 7 bases lay between the germline ends. The CDR3 sequence is 12 residues long.

V is TRBV6-6 and J is TRBJ2-7; 9 positions agree with TRBD1. CDR1 MNHNY and CDR2 SVGAGI come from the germline V gene (reference sequence). The CDR3 runs to 15 residues. With 5 bases clipped from V and 5 bases from J, the junction kept 10 bases outside the gene matches. CDR3 DNA sequence: TGTGCCAGCAGTAACCTCGGACAGGGGAGCAACGAGCAGTACGTC. This encodes CASSNLGQGSNEQYV.

The V and J genes are TRBV7-2 and TRBJ2-1, with D maybe TRBD1 (6 bases). The CDR3 extends over 15 amino acids. Trimming took 1 base from V and 8 from J, leaving 15 bases between them. The germline V gene encodes CDR1 SGHTA and CDR2 FQGNSA. CDR3: CASSLVGQGQDEQFF. The CDR3 DNA is TGTGCCAGCAGCTTAGTTGGGCAGGGGCAGGATGAGCAGTTCTTC.

Points on this clone: At one boundary the junction diverges from the germline segment, which might be a read error. The CDR3 bases are TGTGCCAGCAGCGCGGGCCTAACTACCTTT. Amino acid sequence: CASSAGLTTF. This chain links TRBV9 with TRBJ1-1; no clear D. The CDR3 totals 10 residues. From germline, CDR1 is SGDLS and CDR2 YYNGEE.

The chain uses TRBV4-1 and TRBJ2-7, with 10 bases fitting TRBD2. Germline loops: CDR1 MGHRA, CDR2 YSYEKL. J lost 2 bases, V lost 1 base, and 5 bases had no gene match. This CDR3 is 16 amino acids long. CDR3 in amino acids: CASSQVSGRSPYEQYF. The CDR3 region has the DNA TGCGCCAGCAGCCAAGTTAGCGGGAGGTCCCCCTACGAGCAGTACTTC.